The following is a T cell receptor beta chain sequence with its context. What it recognizes is unknown. The source of the sample is a study of shared clonotypes between healthy human individuals. The study's findings and limits: Generation probabilities of non-shared clonotypes were lower (relative to those shared by all four donors).

TCRdb's table, derived via immunoSEQ multiplex PCR, lists solely in-frame clones and lacks some. The sample carries approximately 1,000,000 clones, about 72% recorded once. V dropped 0 bases and J dropped 7 bases, with 13 bases sitting between them. Germline lookup yields CDR1 SEHNR and CDR2 FQNEAQ (reference sequence). The CDR3 runs to 15 residues. Sequencing input: memory CD4+ T cells from PBMCs. Subset meaning: CD45RA-negative fraction. The rearrangement links TRBV7-9 to TRBJ2-1; weak D call: TRBD1 (6 bases). This TCR came from a young man in good health. Some clones in this sample may be carry-over from other donors' samples. CDR3 in DNA: TGTGCCAGCAGCTTAGCAGGGGGAATGAGAAATGAGCAGTTCTTC. Its protein product is CASSLAGGMRNEQFF.